This TCR beta chain was documented in a study of T cells in Graves' hyperthyroidism and ophthalmopathy. Amplification targeted TCR beta CDR3 regions from RNA transcripts. RT-PCR in the first round (using the HTBI primer set) targeted the TCR CDR3. In TCRdb, the multiplex PCR reads were re-called with MiXCR into one record per CDR3 protein. The table has roughly 180,000 distinct CDR3 sequences, 15% to 20% seen once. The TCR sequence derives from a woman between 45 and 60 years old with Graves' hyperthyroidism. Sequencing was carried out using blood.

CDR3 DNA sequence: TGCGCCAGCAGCTTAGTAGGGGCGGTGGACGAGCAGTACTTC. It translates to CASSLVGAVDEQYF. J is TRBJ2-7 and V is TRBV5-1; weak D call: TRBD1 (5 bases). This CDR3 has 14 amino acids. The germline gives CDR1 SGHRS, CDR2 YFSETQ. V gave up 2 bases and J gave up 5 bases, with 14 bases separating them.